The rows below give T cell receptor beta chains drawn from one sample of a study of blood T cell repertoires in COVID-19. Sequencing used immunoSEQ multiplex PCR; TCRdb keeps in-frame clones, though not all of them. Among just over 250,000 clones listed, over 75% were seen once. Material: peripheral blood. These receptors originate from a woman in her seventies with COVID-19, enrolled during active disease. Each CDR3 is given with its conserved first and last residue. A D gene is named only where the DNA matches it firmly. Where a row states a size, it is once, few, many or the class of an expanded clone; other rows omit it.

J,V,D,size,DNA,CDR3
TRBJ1-4,TRBV3-1/TRBV3-2,.,.,TGTGCCAGCAGCCCTCCGGGACAAGATAATGAAAAACTGTTTTTT,CASSPPGQDNEKLFF
TRBJ2-7,TRBV5-1,.,few,TGCGCCAGCAGCCCGCTGGACCGGAGGGGCGAGCAGTACTTC,CASSPLDRRGEQYF
TRBJ1-2,TRBV28,.,.,TGTGCCAGCAAAAGCGGGGAAGGCTACACCTTC,CASKSGEGYTF
TRBJ2-6,TRBV7-7,.,.,TGTGCTAGCAGTTTATCTCCAGTTGGGGCCAACGTCCTGACTTTC,CASSLSPVGANVLTF
TRBJ1-1,TRBV29-1,.,.,TGCAGCTCGTACAGCATGAACACTGAAGCTTTCTTT,CSSYSMNTEAFF
TRBJ1-2,TRBV7-3,TRBD1,.,TGTGCCAGCAGCCAAACAGGGGGTTCTGGCTATGGCTACACCTTC,CASSQTGGSGYGYTF
TRBJ2-3,TRBV5-1,.,.,TGCGCCAGCAGCTTCGTTGCGCAGGGTACGCAGTATTTT,CASSFVAQGTQYF
TRBJ2-7,TRBV9,.,.,TGTGCCAGCAGCGACGGCCAGGGGTCGTTAGAGCAGTACTTC,CASSDGQGSLEQYF
TRBJ2-3,TRBV3-1/TRBV3-2,.,.,TGTGCCAGCAGCCCCCCATTTACTCTCGGCACAGATACGCAGTATTTT,CASSPPFTLGTDTQYF
TRBJ1-5,TRBV30,TRBD1,.,TGTGCCTGGAACGACAGGGAGGATCAGCCCCAGCATTTT,CAWNDREDQPQHF
TRBJ1-2,TRBV28,TRBD1,.,TGTGCCAGCGGCAGACAGGGAAACTATGGCTACACCTTC,CASGRQGNYGYTF
TRBJ1-1,TRBV3-1/TRBV3-2,TRBD1,.,TGTGCCAGCAGCGAGGGACAGGAGAACACTGAAGCTTTCTTT,CASSEGQENTEAFF
TRBJ2-1,TRBV9,TRBD2,.,TGTGCCAGCAGCGCCCCGACAGGAAGCGGGAGTGTCAATGAGCAGTTCTTC,CASSAPTGSGSVNEQFF
TRBJ2-5,TRBV11-2,.,.,TGTGCCAGCAGCTTCGGACAGCATACTCCCCAAGAGACCCAGTACTTC,CASSFGQHTPQETQYF
TRBJ2-1,TRBV10-3,.,.,TGTGCCATCAGTGGGGTCATTCAGGGTGATGAGCAGTTCTTC,CAISGVIQGDEQFF
TRBJ2-3,TRBV3-1/TRBV3-2,.,few,TGTGCCAGCAGCCAAGAGTTGCGGACTCATAGCACAGATACGCAGTATTTT,CASSQELRTHSTDTQYF
TRBJ2-2,TRBV29-1,.,.,TGCAGCGTTTCAGGGGTAACCGGGGAGCTGTTTTTT,CSVSGVTGELFF
TRBJ2-5,TRBV6-5,TRBD2,.,TGTGCCAGCAGTATAGCGGGAGTGGAGACCCAGTACTTC,CASSIAGVETQYF
TRBJ2-3,TRBV7-9,.,.,TGTGCCAGCAGCGCACGGGCGGGGCTGGGAGATACGCAGTATTTT,CASSARAGLGDTQYF
TRBJ1-5,TRBV7-2,.,.,TGTGCCAGCAGCTCACTGGTATTACAGCCCCAGCATTTT,CASSSLVLQPQHF
TRBJ1-3,TRBV9,.,.,TGTGCCAGCAGCGTAGATTCCGGGAGGGGTGGAAACACCATATATTTT,CASSVDSGRGGNTIYF
TRBJ2-6,TRBV19,.,.,TGTGCCAGTAGTACTTATCTCGGACAGCAGGCCTACTCTGGGGCCAACGTCCTGACTTTC,CASSTYLGQQAYSGANVLTF
TRBJ2-5,TRBV11-2,.,.,TGTGCCAGCAGCTTAGGTCGGGACAGCGGGCAGACCCAGTACTTC,CASSLGRDSGQTQYF
TRBJ2-7,TRBV7-9,TRBD2,.,TGTGCCAGCAGAAGAAGCGGGATTGCCGAGCAGTACTTC,CASRRSGIAEQYF
TRBJ2-7,TRBV30,TRBD1,.,TGTGCCTGTGACAGGGGGTACGAGCAGTACTTC,CACDRGYEQYF
TRBJ2-3,TRBV7-2,.,few,TGTGCCAGCACCCTACCGGGGTCAGATACGCAGTATTTT,CASTLPGSDTQYF
TRBJ1-2,TRBV9,TRBD1,.,TGTGCCAGCAGCTTAACCGGGACAGACTATGGCTACACCTTC,CASSLTGTDYGYTF
TRBJ1-3,TRBV18,.,.,TGTGCCAGCTCACGTAGCGGGTCCGGGAGTGGAAACACCATATATTTT,CASSRSGSGSGNTIYF
TRBJ1-6,TRBV3-1/TRBV3-2,.,.,TGTGCCAGCAGCTATACGGGAAATTCACCCCTCCACTTT,CASSYTGNSPLHF
TRBJ2-2,TRBV6-5,TRBD2,.,TGTGCCAGCGGATTACTAGCGGGAGCGAGCGGGGAGCTGTTTTTT,CASGLLAGASGELFF
TRBJ2-3,TRBV7-7,.,.,TGTGCTAGCAGCTCGGGACACAGAGATACGCAGTATTTT,CASSSGHRDTQYF
TRBJ1-1,TRBV27,.,.,TGTGCCAGCAGTTATTACATGAACACTGAAGCTTTCTTT,CASSYYMNTEAFF
TRBJ2-7,TRBV29-1,TRBD2,.,TGCAGCGTTGCCCCAGCGGGAGGGCTGGACGAGCAGTACTTC,CSVAPAGGLDEQYF
TRBJ1-4,TRBV4-1,.,.,TGCGCCAGCAGCCAAAGACCAGGGAATGAAAAACTGTTTTTT,CASSQRPGNEKLFF
TRBJ2-7,TRBV6-5,.,once,TGTGCCAGCACCAGGGGCTACGAGCAGTACTTC,CASTRGYEQYF
TRBJ1-1,TRBV3-1/TRBV3-2,.,.,TGTGCCAGCAGCCAAGAAGCGGGGGGCATGGCTGAAGCTTTCTTT,CASSQEAGGMAEAFF
TRBJ1-2,TRBV19,.,once,TGTGCCAGTAGTCCCCAGACAGGATTTCACACCTTC,CASSPQTGFHTF
TRBJ1-1,TRBV4-2,.,few,TGTGCCAGCAGCCAAGAGATTCACGGGAACACTGAAGCTTTCTTT,CASSQEIHGNTEAFF
TRBJ1-5,TRBV2,TRBD1,.,TGTGCCAGCAACAGGGACAGACCGAGCAATCAGCCCCAGCATTTT,CASNRDRPSNQPQHF
TRBJ1-4,TRBV7-9,.,.,TGTGCCAGCAGCCAACAGGGACGGGAAAAACTGTTTTTT,CASSQQGREKLFF
TRBJ2-1,TRBV18,TRBD1,.,TGTGCCAGCTCACTGGGACAGGGCCACAATGAGCAGTTCTTC,CASSLGQGHNEQFF
TRBJ1-2,TRBV5-1,TRBD1,.,TGCGCCAGCAGCACCGGACAGGGGGCGAGAGGCTACACCTTC,CASSTGQGARGYTF
TRBJ1-3,TRBV6-6,.,.,TGTGCCAGCAGTCCGGATCGGGGGAACACCATATATTTT,CASSPDRGNTIYF
TRBJ2-3,TRBV5-6,TRBD2,.,TGTGCCAGCAGGCAGCGGGGAAGCACAGATACGCAGTATTTT,CASRQRGSTDTQYF